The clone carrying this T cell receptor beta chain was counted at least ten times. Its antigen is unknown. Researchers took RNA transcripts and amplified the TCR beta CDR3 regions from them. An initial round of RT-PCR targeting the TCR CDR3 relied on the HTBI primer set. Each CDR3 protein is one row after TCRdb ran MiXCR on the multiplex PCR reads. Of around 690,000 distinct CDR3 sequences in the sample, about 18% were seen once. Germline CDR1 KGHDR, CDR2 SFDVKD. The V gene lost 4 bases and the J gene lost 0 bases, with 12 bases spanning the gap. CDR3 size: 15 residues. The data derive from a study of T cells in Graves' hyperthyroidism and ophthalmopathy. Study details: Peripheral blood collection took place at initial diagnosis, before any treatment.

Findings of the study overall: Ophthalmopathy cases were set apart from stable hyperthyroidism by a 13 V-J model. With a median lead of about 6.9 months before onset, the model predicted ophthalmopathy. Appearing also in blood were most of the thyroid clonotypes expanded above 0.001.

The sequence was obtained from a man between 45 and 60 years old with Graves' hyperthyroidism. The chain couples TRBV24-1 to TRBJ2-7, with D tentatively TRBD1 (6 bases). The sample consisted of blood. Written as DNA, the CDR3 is TGTGCCACCAGTGACTCAGGGGATCCCTCCTACGAGCAGTACTTC. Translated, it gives CATSDSGDPSYEQYF.